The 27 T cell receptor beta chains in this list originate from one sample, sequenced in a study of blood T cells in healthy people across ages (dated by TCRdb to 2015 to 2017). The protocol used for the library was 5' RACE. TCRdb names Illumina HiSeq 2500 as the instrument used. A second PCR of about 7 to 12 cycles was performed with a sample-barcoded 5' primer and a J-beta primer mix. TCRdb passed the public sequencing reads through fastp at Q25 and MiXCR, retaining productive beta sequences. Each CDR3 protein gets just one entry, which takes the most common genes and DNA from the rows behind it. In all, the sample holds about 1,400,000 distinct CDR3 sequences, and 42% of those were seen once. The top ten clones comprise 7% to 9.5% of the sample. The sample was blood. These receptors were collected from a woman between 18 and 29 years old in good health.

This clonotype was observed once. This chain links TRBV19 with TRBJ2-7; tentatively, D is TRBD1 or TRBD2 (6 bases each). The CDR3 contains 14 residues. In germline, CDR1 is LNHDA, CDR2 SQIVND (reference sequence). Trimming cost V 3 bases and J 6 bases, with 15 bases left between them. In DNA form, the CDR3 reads TGTGCCAGTAGTATTTCGGGGGCGCTTGGCGAGCAGTACTTC. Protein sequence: CASSISGALGEQYF.

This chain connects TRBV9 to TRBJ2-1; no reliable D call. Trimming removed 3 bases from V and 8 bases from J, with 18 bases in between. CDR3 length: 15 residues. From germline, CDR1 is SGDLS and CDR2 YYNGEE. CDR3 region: CASSASGLHDDEQFF. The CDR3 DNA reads TGTGCCAGCAGCGCCTCCGGGCTCCACGACGATGAGCAGTTCTTC.

The CDR3 reads CASRGQGFYGYTF. CDR3 bases: TGTGCCAGCAGGGGACAGGGCTTCTATGGCTACACCTTC. This sequence joins TRBV2 and TRBJ1-2, with 9 bases aligning to TRBD1. Germline loops: CDR1 SNHLY, CDR2 FYNNEI. The CDR3 length is 13 residues. J was trimmed by 4 bases and V by 6 bases; bases with no gene match: 3.

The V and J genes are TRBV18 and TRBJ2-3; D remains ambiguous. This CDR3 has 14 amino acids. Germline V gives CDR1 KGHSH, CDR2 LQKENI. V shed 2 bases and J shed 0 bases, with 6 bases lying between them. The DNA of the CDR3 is TGTGCCAGCTCACCAATCCCTAGCACAGATACGCAGTATTTT. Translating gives CASSPIPSTDTQYF.

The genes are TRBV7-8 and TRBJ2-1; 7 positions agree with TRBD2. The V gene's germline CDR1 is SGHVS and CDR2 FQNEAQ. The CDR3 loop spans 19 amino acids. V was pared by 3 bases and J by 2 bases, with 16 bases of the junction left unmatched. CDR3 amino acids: CASSFSAGDGRAAYNEQFF. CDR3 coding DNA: TGTGCCAGCAGCTTTAGCGCGGGGGACGGTAGGGCCGCCTACAATGAGCAGTTCTTC.

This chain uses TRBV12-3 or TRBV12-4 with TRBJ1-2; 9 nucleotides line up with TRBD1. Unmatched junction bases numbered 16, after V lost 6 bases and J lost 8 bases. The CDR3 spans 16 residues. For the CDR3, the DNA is TGTGCCAGCAGGAGATTCGGACAGGGGACAATTGGCGGCTACACCTTC. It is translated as CASRRFGQGTIGGYTF.

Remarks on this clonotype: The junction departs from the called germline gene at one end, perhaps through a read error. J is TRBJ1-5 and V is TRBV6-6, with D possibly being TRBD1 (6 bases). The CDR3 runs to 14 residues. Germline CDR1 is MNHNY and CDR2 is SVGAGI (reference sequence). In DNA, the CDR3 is TGTGCCAGCCGTTACGGGGGCCTGAATCAGCCCCAGCATTTT. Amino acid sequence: CASRYGGLNQPQHF.

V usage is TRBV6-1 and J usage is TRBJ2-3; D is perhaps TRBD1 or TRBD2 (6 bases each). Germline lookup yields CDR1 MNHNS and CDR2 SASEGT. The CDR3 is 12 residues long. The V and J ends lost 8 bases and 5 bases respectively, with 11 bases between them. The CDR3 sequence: CASGGGKDTQYF. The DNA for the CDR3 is TGTGCCAGCGGAGGGGGGAAAGATACGCAGTATTTT.

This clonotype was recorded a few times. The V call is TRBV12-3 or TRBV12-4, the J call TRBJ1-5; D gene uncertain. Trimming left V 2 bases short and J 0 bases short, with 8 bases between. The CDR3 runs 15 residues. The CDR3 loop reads CASSLNGNSNQPQHF. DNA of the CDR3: TGTGCCAGCAGTTTAAACGGGAATAGCAATCAGCCCCAGCATTTT.

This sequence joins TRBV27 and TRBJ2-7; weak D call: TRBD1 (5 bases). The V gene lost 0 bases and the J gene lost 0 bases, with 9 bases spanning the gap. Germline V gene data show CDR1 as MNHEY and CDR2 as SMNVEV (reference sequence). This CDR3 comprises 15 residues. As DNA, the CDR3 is TGTGCCAGCAGTTTATCTTGGGGCCCCTCCTACGAGCAGTACTTC. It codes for CASSLSWGPSYEQYF.

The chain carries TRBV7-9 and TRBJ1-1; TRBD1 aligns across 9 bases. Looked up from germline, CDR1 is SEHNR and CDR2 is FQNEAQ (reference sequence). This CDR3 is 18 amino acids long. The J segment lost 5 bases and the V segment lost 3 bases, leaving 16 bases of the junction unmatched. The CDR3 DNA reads TGTGCCAGCAGCTTGGTCTCAGGGACAGGGTATTGGGGGACTGAAGCTTTCTTT. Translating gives CASSLVSGTGYWGTEAFF.

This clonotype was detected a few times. This CDR3 reads CASSFWGRESEAFF. The CDR3 bases are TGTGCCAGCAGCTTTTGGGGCAGGGAATCTGAAGCTTTCTTT. This chain uses TRBV5-6 with TRBJ1-1; TRBD1 might be the D (5 bases). V was cut by 2 bases and J by 6 bases, with 14 bases left in between. This CDR3 has 14 residues. The germline V gene has CDR1 SGHDT and CDR2 YYEEEE.

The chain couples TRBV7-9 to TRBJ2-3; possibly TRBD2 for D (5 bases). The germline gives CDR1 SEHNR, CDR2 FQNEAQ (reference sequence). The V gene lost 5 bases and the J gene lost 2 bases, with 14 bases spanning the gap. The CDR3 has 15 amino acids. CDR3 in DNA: TGTGCCAGCAGCCCCGGAGAGGGCCACACAGATACGCAGTATTTT. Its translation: CASSPGEGHTDTQYF. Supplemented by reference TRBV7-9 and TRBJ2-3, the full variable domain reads DTGVSQNPRHKITKRGQNVTFRCDPISEHNRLYWYRQTLGQGPEFLTYFQNEAQLEKSRLLSDRFSAERPKGSFSTLEIQRTEQGDSAMYLCASSPGEGHTDTQYFGPGTRLTVL.

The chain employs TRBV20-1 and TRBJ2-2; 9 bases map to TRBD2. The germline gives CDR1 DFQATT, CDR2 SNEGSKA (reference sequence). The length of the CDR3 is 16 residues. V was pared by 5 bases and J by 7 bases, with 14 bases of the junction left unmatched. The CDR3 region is CSAPHGGTSSDGELFF. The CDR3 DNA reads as TGCAGTGCTCCCCATGGCGGGACTAGCTCGGACGGGGAGCTGTTTTTT.

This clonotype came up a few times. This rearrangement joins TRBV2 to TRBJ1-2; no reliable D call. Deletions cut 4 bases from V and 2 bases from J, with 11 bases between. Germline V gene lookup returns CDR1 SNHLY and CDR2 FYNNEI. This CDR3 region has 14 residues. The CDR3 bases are TGTGCCAGCAGTGGGACGGATTGGAACTATGGCTACACCTTC. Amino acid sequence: CASSGTDWNYGYTF. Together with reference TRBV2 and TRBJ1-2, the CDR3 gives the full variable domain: EPEVTQTPSHQVTQMGQEVILRCVPISNHLYFYWYRQILGQKVEFLVSFYNNEISEKSEIFDDQFSVERPDGSNFTLKIRSTKLEDSAMYFCASSGTDWNYGYTFGSGTRLTVV.

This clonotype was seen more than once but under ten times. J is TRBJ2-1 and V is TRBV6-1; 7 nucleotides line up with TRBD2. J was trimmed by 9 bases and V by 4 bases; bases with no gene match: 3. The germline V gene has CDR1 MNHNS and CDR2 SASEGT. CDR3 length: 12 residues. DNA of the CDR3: TGTGCCAGCAGTGCTAGGGAGGGTGAGCAGTTCTTC. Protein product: CASSAREGEQFF.

The CDR3: CSASDSNYEQYF. Written as DNA, the CDR3 is TGCAGTGCTAGTGACAGCAACTACGAGCAGTACTTC. The chain carries TRBV20-1 and TRBJ2-7; TRBD1 might be the D (5 bases). This CDR3 region has 12 residues. The V end was cut by 3 bases, the J end by 3 bases, with 9 bases between. Looked up from germline, CDR1 is DFQATT and CDR2 is SNEGSKA (reference sequence).

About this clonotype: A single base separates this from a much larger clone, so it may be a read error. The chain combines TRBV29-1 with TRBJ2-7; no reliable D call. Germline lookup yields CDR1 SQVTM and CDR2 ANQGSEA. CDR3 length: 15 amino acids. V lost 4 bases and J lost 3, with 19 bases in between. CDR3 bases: TGCAGCGTTGGCGGTACCACGAGAGGTTACTACGAGCAGTACTTC. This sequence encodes CSVGGTTRGYYEQYF.

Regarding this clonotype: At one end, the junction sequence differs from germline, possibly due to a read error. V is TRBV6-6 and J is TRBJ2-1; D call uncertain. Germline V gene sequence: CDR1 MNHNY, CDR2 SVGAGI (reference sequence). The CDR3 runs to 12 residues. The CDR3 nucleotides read TGTGCCAGCAGGCGAGCTGGGATGGAGCAGTTATTC. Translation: CASRRAGMEQLF.

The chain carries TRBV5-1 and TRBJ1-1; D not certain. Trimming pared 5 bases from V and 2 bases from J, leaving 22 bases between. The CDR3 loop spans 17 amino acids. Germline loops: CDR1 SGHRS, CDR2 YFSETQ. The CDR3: CASSPVGETSLNTEAFF. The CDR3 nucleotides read TGCGCCAGCAGTCCGGTCGGGGAGACGTCCTTAAACACTGAAGCTTTCTTT. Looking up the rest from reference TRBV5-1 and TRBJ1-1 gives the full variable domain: KAGVTQTPRYLIKTRGQQVTLSCSPISGHRSVSWYQQTPGQGLQFLFEYFSETQRNKGNFPGRFSGRQFSNSRSEMNVSTLELGDSALYLCASSPVGETSLNTEAFFGQGTRLTVV.

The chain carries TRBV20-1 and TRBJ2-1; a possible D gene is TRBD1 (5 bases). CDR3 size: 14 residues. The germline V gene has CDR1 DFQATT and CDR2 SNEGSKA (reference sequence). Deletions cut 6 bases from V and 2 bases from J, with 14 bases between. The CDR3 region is CSARDRITYNEQFF. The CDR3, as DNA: TGCAGTGCCCGAGACAGAATCACCTACAATGAGCAGTTCTTC.

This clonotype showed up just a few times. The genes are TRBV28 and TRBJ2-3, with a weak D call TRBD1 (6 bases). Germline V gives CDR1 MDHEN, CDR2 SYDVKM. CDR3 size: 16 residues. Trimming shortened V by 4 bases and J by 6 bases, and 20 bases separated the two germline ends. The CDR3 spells CASSSIGQTPPDTQYF. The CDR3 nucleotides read TGTGCCAGCAGTTCGATTGGACAGACCCCGCCGGATACGCAGTATTTT.

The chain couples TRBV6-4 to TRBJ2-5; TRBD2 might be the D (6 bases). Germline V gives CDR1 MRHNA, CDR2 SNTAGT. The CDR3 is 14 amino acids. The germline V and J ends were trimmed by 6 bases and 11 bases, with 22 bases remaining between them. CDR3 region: CASSLGLPNNEQYF. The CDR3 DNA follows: TGTGCCAGCAGCCTCGGACTACCAAACAATGAGCAGTACTTC.

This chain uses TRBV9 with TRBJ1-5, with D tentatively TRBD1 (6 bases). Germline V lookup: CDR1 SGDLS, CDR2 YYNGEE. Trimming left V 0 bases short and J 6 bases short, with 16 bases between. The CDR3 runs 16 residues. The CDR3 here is CASSVGGGGVGQPQHF. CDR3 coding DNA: TGTGCCAGCAGCGTAGGCGGTGGGGGCGTGGGTCAGCCCCAGCATTTT.

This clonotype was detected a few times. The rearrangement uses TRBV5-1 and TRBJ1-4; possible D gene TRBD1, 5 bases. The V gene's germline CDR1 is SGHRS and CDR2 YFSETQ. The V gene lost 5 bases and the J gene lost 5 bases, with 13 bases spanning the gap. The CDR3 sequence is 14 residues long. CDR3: CASRETEMNEKLFF. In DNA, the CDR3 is TGCGCCAGCAGAGAGACAGAAATGAATGAAAAACTGTTTTTT.

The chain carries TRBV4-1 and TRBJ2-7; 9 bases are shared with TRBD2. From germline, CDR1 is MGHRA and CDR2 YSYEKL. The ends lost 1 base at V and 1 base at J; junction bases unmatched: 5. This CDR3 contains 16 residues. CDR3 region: CASSQGSGRYSYEQYF. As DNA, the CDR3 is TGCGCCAGCAGCCAAGGAAGCGGGAGGTATTCCTACGAGCAGTACTTC.

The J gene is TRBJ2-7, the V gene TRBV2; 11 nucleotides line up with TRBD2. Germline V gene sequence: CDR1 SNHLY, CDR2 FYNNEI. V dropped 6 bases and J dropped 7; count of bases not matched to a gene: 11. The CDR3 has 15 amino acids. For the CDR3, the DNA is TGTGCCAGCAGCCTGGGACTAGCGGATGGAGGAGAGCAGTACTTC. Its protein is CASSLGLADGGEQYF.